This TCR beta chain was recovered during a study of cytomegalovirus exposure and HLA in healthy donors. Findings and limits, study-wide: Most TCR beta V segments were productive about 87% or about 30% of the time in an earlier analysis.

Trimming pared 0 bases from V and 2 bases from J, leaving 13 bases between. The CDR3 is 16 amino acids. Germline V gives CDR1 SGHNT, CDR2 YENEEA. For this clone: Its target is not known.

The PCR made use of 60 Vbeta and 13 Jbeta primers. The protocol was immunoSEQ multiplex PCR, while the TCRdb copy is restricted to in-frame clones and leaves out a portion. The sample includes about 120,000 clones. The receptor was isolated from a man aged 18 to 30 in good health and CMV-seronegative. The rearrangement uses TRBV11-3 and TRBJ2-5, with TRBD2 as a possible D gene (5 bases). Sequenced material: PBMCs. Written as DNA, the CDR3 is TGTGCCAGCAGCTTAGACCCCTCGACGGGGCAAGAGACCCAGTACTTC. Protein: CASSLDPSTGQETQYF.